Listed below are T cell receptor beta chains from one sample, sequenced in a study of T cells after yellow fever vaccination. Each CDR3 protein gets one entry after TCRdb re-called the 5' RACE reads with MiXCR. The repertoire holds a few hundred thousand distinct CDR3 sequences, with 3% to 4.5% as singletons. Sequenced material: PBMCs, taken 5 days after the yellow fever booster vaccination. The receptors were gathered from a man aged 18 to 35 who received the YFV17D yellow fever vaccine. Both conserved end residues are part of each CDR3. Each record gives: J gene, V gene, clone size, D gene, CDR3 DNA, CDR3 protein. D genes are given only for firm matches. Size is omitted from some rows. Given values are once, few, many or a class for expanded clones.

TRBJ2-7 | TRBV7-9 | many | NA | TGTGCCAGCAGCCCCCCGGTAGGCGAGCAGTACTTC | CASSPPVGEQYF
TRBJ2-3 | TRBV5-1 | few | NA | TGCGCCAGCAGCTTGGAGGACAGCTACACGGATACGCAGTATTTT | CASSLEDSYTDTQYF
TRBJ2-1 | TRBV5-6 | few | TRBD2 | TGTGCCAGCACCAATGGGGAGGGTGGTGACGTGGAGCAGTTCTTC | CASTNGEGGDVEQFF
TRBJ1-6 | TRBV9 | NA | TRBD1 | TGTGCCAGCGGCCCAGGGGGTTACTCCTATAATTCACCCCTCCACTTT | CASGPGGYSYNSPLHF
TRBJ1-1 | TRBV11-1 | NA | NA | TGTGCCAGCAGCTTTCAAAAGCCCGGGACACAGATGAACACTGAAGCTTTCTTT | CASSFQKPGTQMNTEAFF
TRBJ2-1 | TRBV6-6 | few | NA | TGTGCCAGCAGTTATTTTAGCGCACACTACAATGAGCAGTTCTTC | CASSYFSAHYNEQFF
TRBJ2-1 | TRBV5-5 | many | NA | TGTGCCAGCAGCAGACATCCGGGCAGGGGGGTAATCAATGAGCAGTTCTTC | CASSRHPGRGVINEQFF
TRBJ2-3 | TRBV10-3 | many | NA | TGTGCGCTGGGTGGGCCAGGCGGCACAGATACGCAGTATTTT | CALGGPGGTDTQYF
TRBJ2-7 | TRBV2 | few | NA | TGTGCCAGCACTAGGACGGGGAGCTCCTACGAGCAGTACTTC | CASTRTGSSYEQYF
TRBJ2-7 | TRBV7-6 | few | NA | TGTGCCAGCAGCTTAGGGGTGGGACGGAGCGCTTCCTACGAGCAGTACTTC | CASSLGVGRSASYEQYF
TRBJ2-1 | TRBV6-5 | NA | NA | TGTGCCAGCAGTTACTCGGTGGGGAATGAGCAGTTCTTC | CASSYSVGNEQFF
TRBJ1-1 | TRBV6-1 | few | NA | TGTGCCAGCAGCGGCCGGGGGGGGGACACTGAAGCTTTCTTT | CASSGRGGDTEAFF
TRBJ2-1 | TRBV7-9 | many | NA | TGTGCCAGCAGCCCGACACTAGGCGAGCAGTTCTTC | CASSPTLGEQFF
TRBJ2-2 | TRBV7-6 | NA | NA | TGTGCCAGCAGCTTAATGGGGCAGCTCACCGGGGAGCTGTTTTTT | CASSLMGQLTGELFF
TRBJ1-2 | TRBV18 | few | TRBD1 | TGTGCCAGCTCAGCAACGGGACAGGGGGCGAGTGAGAACTATGGCTACACCTTC | CASSATGQGASENYGYTF
TRBJ2-3 | TRBV9 | many | TRBD2 | TGTGCCAGCAGCTATCGCGGGACTAGCGAAGATACGCAGTATTTT | CASSYRGTSEDTQYF
TRBJ1-1 | TRBV7-8 | few | NA | TGTGCCAGCAGCTTAGTTACGGCGATGGAAGCTTTCTTT | CASSLVTAMEAFF
TRBJ2-1 | TRBV6-5 | few | NA | TGTGCCAGCGGGAACAGGCCCTACAATGAGCAGTTCTTC | CASGNRPYNEQFF
TRBJ2-5 | TRBV12-3/TRBV12-4 | NA | NA | TGTGCCAGCAGTTTTCCCGGTCCCAAAGAGACCCAGTACTTC | CASSFPGPKETQYF
TRBJ2-1 | TRBV6-2/TRBV6-3 | many | TRBD1 | TGTGCCAGCAGAACCTACAGGGGGGAATCCTACAATGAGCAGTTCTTC | CASRTYRGESYNEQFF
TRBJ1-5 | TRBV29-1 | NA | TRBD1 | TGCAGCGTCGGGACAGGCCTTTCACCCCAGCATTTT | CSVGTGLSPQHF
TRBJ1-2 | TRBV14 | NA | NA | TGTGCCAGCAGCCAAGGGGGCGATGGCTACACCTTC | CASSQGGDGYTF
TRBJ1-2 | TRBV9 | NA | NA | TGTGCCAGCAGCCATCCCGATACCGAGGGAGTTGGGGGCTACACCTTC | CASSHPDTEGVGGYTF
TRBJ1-1 | TRBV7-2 | many | NA | TGTGCCAGCAGTTCACAGGGTATCACTGAAGCTTTCTTT | CASSSQGITEAFF
TRBJ1-2 | TRBV7-2 | many | TRBD1 | TGTGCCAGCAGCGACAGGGCTGGATATGGCTACACCTTC | CASSDRAGYGYTF
TRBJ1-5 | TRBV7-8 | NA | NA | TGTGCCAGCAGCCAGACCAGGGGCCGCCGAAATCAGCCCCAGCATTTT | CASSQTRGRRNQPQHF
TRBJ2-3 | TRBV15 | NA | TRBD1 | TGTGCCACCAGCATGCGAACAGGGGCAGATACGCAGTATTTT | CATSMRTGADTQYF
TRBJ1-1 | TRBV7-9 | many | NA | TGTGCCAGCAGCCGCCAAGAGGGAGCCACTGAAGCTTTCTTT | CASSRQEGATEAFF
TRBJ2-2 | TRBV7-9 | many | TRBD2 | TGTGCCAGCAGCTTCTTAGCGGGGGCGAACACCGGGGAGCTGTTTTTT | CASSFLAGANTGELFF
TRBJ2-5 | TRBV10-1 | NA | NA | TGCGCCAGCAGTGAGTCGGGGTCCGGGGAGACCCAGTACTTC | CASSESGSGETQYF
TRBJ2-3 | TRBV2 | many | NA | TGTGCCAGCATCCTCGGCGGAGATACGCAGTATTTT | CASILGGDTQYF
TRBJ1-1 | TRBV3-1 | many | NA | TGTGCCAGCAGCCCCGGGTCTGACGGTAGAGCGGCTTTCTTT | CASSPGSDGRAAFF
TRBJ1-2 | TRBV6-2/TRBV6-3 | NA | NA | TGTGCCAGCAGTGACGGCTTATATGGCTACACCTTC | CASSDGLYGYTF
TRBJ2-5 | TRBV24-1 | many | NA | TGTGCCACCAGTGAGCCTTGGGACCAAGAGACCCAGTACTTC | CATSEPWDQETQYF
TRBJ2-5 | TRBV5-1 | many | NA | TGTGCCAGCAGCTTGGACGGTCAAGAGACCCAGTACTTC | CASSLDGQETQYF
TRBJ2-7 | TRBV7-9 | many | NA | TGTGCCAGCAGTGGGGGCAATTTGTACGAGCAGTACTTC | CASSGGNLYEQYF